This TCR beta chain emerged from a study of blood T cell repertoires in COVID-19. Study details: Whether acute or convalescent, the COVID-19 samples came from the United States, Italy and Spain. PBMCs, B-cell-depleted T cells, or T cells provided the cDNA or gDNA that made up the material.

There are 19 residues in the CDR3. V shed 5 bases and J 2 bases; nucleotides not matched to a gene: 12. The germline CDR1 and CDR2 sequences are MGHRA and YSYEKL. Assay: immunoSEQ multiplex PCR; the TCRdb copy retains only in-frame clones and omits some. The repertoire holds about 83,000 clones, with more than 75% as singletons. Sequencing was performed on peripheral blood. This clonotype originated in an elderly woman with active or convalescent COVID-19. The chain couples TRBV4-1 to TRBJ2-1, with TRBD2 matching over 13 bases. The CDR3 sequence is CASSTSGGALYLTYNEQFF. The CDR3 DNA follows: TGCGCCAGCAGCACTAGCGGGGGGGCCCTTTACCTCACCTACAATGAGCAGTTCTTC.